Listed below are T cell receptor beta chains from one sample, sequenced in a study of shared clonotypes between healthy human individuals. The method was immunoSEQ multiplex PCR; TCRdb's version includes in-frame clones alone and lacks a portion of them. Here the sample spans around 300,000 clones, over 75% being singletons. Material: memory CD8+ T cells sorted from blood. These receptors were collected from a man aged 18 to 30 in good health. The CDR3 runs from the conserved cysteine through the conserved F or W. Fields, in order: J gene, clone size, V gene, D gene, CDR3 DNA, CDR3 protein. D genes are given only for firm matches. Expanded clones get a size class; other rows say once, few or many, or leave the size out.

TRBJ2-7	.	TRBV27	.	TGTGCCAGCAGCGCCTTGGGGGGATACGAGCAGTACTTC	CASSALGGYEQYF
TRBJ2-5	.	TRBV18	.	TGTGCCAGCTCACCGATCCAGACACTTACCCAGTACTTC	CASSPIQTLTQYF
TRBJ1-1	.	TRBV6-5	.	TGTGCCAGCACCCTCGGGGAAGGGGCTGAAGCTTTCTTT	CASTLGEGAEAFF
TRBJ2-1	.	TRBV27	.	TGTGCCAGCAGTTTAATCCCCACAGGGTATGGAGACAATGAGCAGTTCTTC	CASSLIPTGYGDNEQFF
TRBJ1-6	.	TRBV12-5	.	TGTGCTAGTGGTCCTCCCGATTATAATTCACCCCTCCACTTT	CASGPPDYNSPLHF
TRBJ2-7	.	TRBV5-6	.	TGTGCCAGCAGCGTGACGCAGATCGAGCAGTACTTC	CASSVTQIEQYF
TRBJ2-1	once	TRBV6-5	.	TGTGCCAGCAGTTACGTGTCTAGCGACAATGAGCAGTTCTTC	CASSYVSSDNEQFF
TRBJ1-4	.	TRBV6-1	.	TGTGCCAGCAGTGAAGAGGGGAGAACTACAACTAATGAAAAACTGTTTTTT	CASSEEGRTTTNEKLFF
TRBJ2-1	.	TRBV9	.	TGTGCCAGCAGCGTAGCTTATGGGGGGAACTACAATGAGCAGTTCTTC	CASSVAYGGNYNEQFF
TRBJ2-2	.	TRBV10-1	TRBD1	TGCGCCAGCAGTGAGGGGACAGGGCGTTGGACCGGGGAGCTGTTTTTT	CASSEGTGRWTGELFF
TRBJ2-7	.	TRBV5-1	.	TGCGCCAGCAGCTTGGGGCGGGAATACGAGCAGTACTTC	CASSLGREYEQYF
TRBJ2-7	.	TRBV6-5	.	TGTGCCAGCAGTTACTCATCGGGGGCGTACGAGCAGTACTTC	CASSYSSGAYEQYF
TRBJ1-2	.	TRBV5-1	.	TGCGCCAGCAGCTTATCCGGGGCCAAAGGCTATGGCTACACCTTC	CASSLSGAKGYGYTF
TRBJ2-7	.	TRBV10-3	TRBD1	TGTGCCATCAGTGAGTCGATCTGGACAGGGGGCTACCACGAGCAGTACTTC	CAISESIWTGGYHEQYF
TRBJ2-7	large	TRBV10-3	.	TGTGCCATCAGTGAGGGAAATGCCTACGAGCAGTACTTC	CAISEGNAYEQYF
TRBJ2-2	.	TRBV7-6	TRBD2	TGTGCCAGCAGCTTATCGCTAGCGGGACCCGAGGCGGCCGGGGAGCTGTTTTTT	CASSLSLAGPEAAGELFF
TRBJ2-1	.	TRBV7-9	.	TGTGCCAGCAGCTTAGTCCTACCTGGCGATGAGCAGTTCTTC	CASSLVLPGDEQFF
TRBJ2-3	many	TRBV10-3	TRBD1	TGTGCCATCACGGGACAGGGCGGGGATACGCAGTATTTT	CAITGQGGDTQYF
TRBJ1-5	.	TRBV27	.	TGTGCCAGCAGTTTGGGTGGGCTGGGAGGTCAGCCCCAGCATTTT	CASSLGGLGGQPQHF
TRBJ2-6	.	TRBV28	.	TGTGCCAGCAGTGAAACAGGTTCGATCTCTGGGGCCAACGTCCTGACTTTC	CASSETGSISGANVLTF
TRBJ2-7	.	TRBV11-2	.	TGTGCCAGCAGCCCTTCGTCAGGAGACTACGAGCAGTACTTC	CASSPSSGDYEQYF
TRBJ2-7	.	TRBV6-5	TRBD1	TGTGCCAGCAGTGCCGGGGGGACAGGGGTATACGAGCAGTACTTC	CASSAGGTGVYEQYF
TRBJ2-2	.	TRBV15	TRBD1	TGTGCCACCAGCAGGGACAGGGCGAACACCGGGGAGCTGTTTTTT	CATSRDRANTGELFF
TRBJ1-3	.	TRBV28	TRBD1	TGTGCCAGCCATGACAGGGGGTCAAGCACCATATATTTT	CASHDRGSSTIYF
TRBJ2-3	many	TRBV7-4	TRBD1	TGTGCCAGCAGCTTAAACAGGGGGCCGTCAGATACGCAGTATTTT	CASSLNRGPSDTQYF
TRBJ2-7	.	TRBV19	.	TGTGCCAGTAGCCATCCCGGTGGCGGCTCCTACGAGCAGTACTTC	CASSHPGGGSYEQYF
TRBJ2-7	.	TRBV28	.	TGTGCCAGCAGTTTATTAGGACCCCCCCCTTACGAGCAGTACTTC	CASSLLGPPPYEQYF
TRBJ1-2	once	TRBV5-6	.	TGTGCCAGCAGCTTGTTTCAGGGCTTTATTTATGGCTACACCTTC	CASSLFQGFIYGYTF